These 26 T cell receptor beta chains share one sample of origin, sequenced in a study of beta chain features in type 1 diabetes. Since all of the isolated RNA was reverse transcribed, expressed TCRB transcripts were what got sequenced. Sequencing used immunoSEQ multiplex PCR; TCRdb keeps in-frame clones, though not all of them. This table holds approximately 200,000 clones, over 9.5% found once. Sequenced sample: naive CD4+ T cells from blood. The receptors were gathered from a young woman in good health.

This clone has just a few counts. J is TRBJ2-7 and V is TRBV21-1; the tabulated D call, TRBD1, remains unverified against the DNA. TRBV21-1 is annotated as a pseudogene. There are 12 residues in the CDR3. CDR3 amino acids: CASSRERQGPYF. The CDR3 bases are TGTGCCAGCAGCAGGGAGAGGCAGGGGCCATACTTC.

The sample holds a few counts of this clone. The chain links TRBV2 to TRBJ2-5; no clear D gene. The length of the CDR3 is 10 residues. Trimming stripped 6 bases from V and 11 bases from J, with 10 bases between. The germline V gene has CDR1 SNHLY and CDR2 FYNNEI. The CDR3: CASSQSEQYF. The CDR3 DNA sequence: TGTGCCAGCAGCCAATCTGAGCAGTACTTC.

A remark on this clone: At one of its ends the junction is not consistent with the germline gene, which may arise from a read error. The rearrangement joins TRBV7-7 to TRBJ2-4, with 10 bases matching TRBD1. Per the germline V gene, CDR1 is SSHAT and CDR2 is FNYEAQ (reference sequence). The CDR3 totals 22 residues. CDR3 residues: CASRPTTRGTGAAVLAKNIQYF. The CDR3 region has the DNA TGTGCTAGCAGACCAACCACGAGGGGGACAGGGGCCGCCGTACTAGCCAAAAACATTCAGTACTTC.

This chain uses TRBV6-1 with TRBJ2-7; no clear D gene. The ends were cut back, 1 base at V and 3 bases at J, with 10 bases in the middle. Germline V gene sequence: CDR1 MNHNS, CDR2 SASEGT. This CDR3 has 14 residues. CDR3 loop: CASSEGADFYEQYF. CDR3 nucleotides: TGTGCCAGCAGTGAAGGTGCGGATTTCTACGAGCAGTACTTC.

CDR3 protein: CAISKLAESLNTEAFF. As DNA, the CDR3 is TGTGCCATCAGTAAGCTAGCGGAAAGTTTGAACACTGAAGCTTTCTTT. This chain joins TRBV10-3 and TRBJ1-1, with no clear D. The V end was cut by 5 bases, the J end by 0 bases, with 16 bases between. Per the germline V gene, CDR1 is ENHRY and CDR2 is SYGVKD. The CDR3 sequence is 16 residues long.

The rearrangement uses TRBV30 and TRBJ1-5; possibly TRBD1 for D (5 bases). This CDR3 is built from 13 residues. From germline, CDR1 is GTSNPN and CDR2 SVGIG (reference sequence). The ends were cut back, 1 base at V and 4 bases at J, with 8 bases in the middle. CDR3 region: CAWSDAGNQPQHF. CDR3 DNA: TGTGCCTGGAGTGACGCAGGGAATCAGCCCCAGCATTTT.

The table lists this clone with a few counts. The chain carries TRBV29-1 and TRBJ2-1; 9 bases fit TRBD2. CDR3 length: 15 residues. V lost 6 bases and J lost 0; bases outside the gene matches: 6. Germline-derived CDR1 and CDR2 are SQVTM and ANQGSEA. The CDR3 region has the DNA TGCAGCGTACCCCTTAGCGGGAGCTCCTACAATGAGCAGTTCTTC. Protein product: CSVPLSGSSYNEQFF.

This clone showed up just a few times. This chain links TRBV29-1 with TRBJ1-3, with D hard to call. Looked up from germline, CDR1 is SQVTM and CDR2 is ANQGSEA. The CDR3 loop spans 12 amino acids. The V end was cut by 5 bases, the J end by 1 base, with 6 bases between. CDR3 DNA: TGCAGCGTTACAGAGTCTGGAAACACCATATATTTT. Translation: CSVTESGNTIYF.

The CDR3 spells CASSAVPNTEAFF. The CDR3, as DNA: TGTGCCAGCAGTGCGGTCCCGAACACTGAAGCTTTCTTT. This sequence joins TRBV6-1 and TRBJ1-1; D unclear. V lost 4 bases to trimming and J lost 1 base, with 7 bases between them. Germline V gene data show CDR1 as MNHNS and CDR2 as SASEGT. This CDR3 comprises 13 residues.

This clone was counted between two and nine times. This rearrangement joins TRBV4-2 to TRBJ2-6; D gene unclear. The CDR3 consists of 16 residues. Germline CDR1 is LGHNA and CDR2 is YNFKEQ. Between the trimmed V and J ends, which lost 0 bases and 2 bases, there was a span of 8 bases. The chain's CDR3 is CASSQDPPAGANVLTF. CDR3 DNA sequence: TGTGCCAGCAGCCAAGATCCCCCGGCTGGGGCCAACGTCCTGACTTTC.

This clone showed up just a few times. The rearrangement uses TRBV5-8 and TRBJ2-1, with 7 bases fitting TRBD1. The junction had 19 bases not matched to a gene; V was cut back by 3 bases and J by 10 bases. CDR3 length equals 17 residues. Germline CDR1 and CDR2: SGHTS and YDEGEE. The CDR3 coding sequence is TGTGCCAGCAGCTCCCAGGACAGGACGACGGTCCTTGGGGAGCAGTTCTTC. Translation gives CASSSQDRTTVLGEQFF.

The chain is built from TRBV18 and TRBJ2-7, with D possibly matching TRBD2 (5 bases). The length of the CDR3 is 15 residues. Germline V gene sequence: CDR1 KGHSH, CDR2 LQKENI. Between the trimmed V and J ends, which lost 4 bases and 5 bases, there was a span of 18 bases. The CDR3 loop reads CASSRPGIAIHEQYF. Written as DNA, the CDR3 is TGTGCCAGCTCACGCCCGGGGATAGCGATCCACGAGCAGTACTTC.

J is TRBJ1-2 and V is TRBV30; D uncertain. The CDR3 has 17 residues. The germline V gene encodes CDR1 GTSNPN and CDR2 SVGIG (reference sequence). The V end lost 1 base, the J end lost 2 bases, and 20 bases lay between the germline ends. In DNA form, the CDR3 reads TGTGCCTGGAGTGAGTTGAGCGGATCGATACTCAACTATGGCTACACCTTC. Translating it yields CAWSELSGSILNYGYTF. Together with reference TRBV30 and TRBJ1-2, the CDR3 gives the full variable domain: SQTIHQWPATLVQPVGSPLSLECTVEGTSNPNLYWYRQAAGRGLQLLFYSVGIGQISSEVPQNLSASRPQDRQFILSSKKLLLSDSGFYLCAWSELSGSILNYGYTFGSGTRLTVV.

The chain combines TRBV5-1 with TRBJ2-2; 7 bases line up with TRBD2. The germline V gene has CDR1 SGHRS and CDR2 YFSETQ. The V gene end was trimmed by 0 bases and the J gene end by 7 bases; junction bases not matched to a gene: 3. The CDR3 has 14 residues. CDR3 residues: CASSLGRTSGELFF. CDR3 nucleotide sequence: TGCGCCAGCAGCTTGGGTAGGACTAGCGGGGAGCTGTTTTTT.

The chain links TRBV2 to TRBJ2-7; unclear D gene. The CDR3 has 11 residues. Germline V gene lookup returns CDR1 SNHLY and CDR2 FYNNEI. V was pared by 7 bases and J by 3 bases, with 7 bases between. CDR3 amino acids: CASKQLYEQYF. DNA of the CDR3: TGTGCCAGCAAACAGCTCTACGAGCAGTACTTC.

This clone was picked up a small number of times. The chain couples TRBV30 to TRBJ2-6, with D perhaps matching TRBD2 (5 bases). This CDR3 is 15 amino acids long. CDR1 and CDR2 from the germline V gene are GTSNPN and SVGIG (reference sequence). The germline V and J ends were trimmed by 2 bases and 0 bases, with 8 bases remaining between them. The DNA for the CDR3 is TGTGCCTGGAGTCCCGGGATCTCTGGGGCCAACGTCCTGACTTTC. Its translation is CAWSPGISGANVLTF.

This chain links TRBV11-2 with TRBJ2-7; 14 bases agree with TRBD2. J was trimmed by 4 bases and V by 6 bases; bases with no gene match: 8. Germline V gene sequence: CDR1 SGHAT, CDR2 FQNNGV. The CDR3 has 16 amino acids. CDR3 in DNA: TGTGCCAGCAGGAGACTAGCGGGAGGGCGTTCATACGAGCAGTACTTC. Amino acid sequence: CASRRLAGGRSYEQYF.

CDR3 residues: CATSVLGLAGATGELFF. CDR3 nucleotide sequence: TGTGCCACCAGCGTTCTCGGACTAGCGGGGGCCACCGGGGAGCTGTTTTTT. This chain joins TRBV15 and TRBJ2-2; TRBD2 matches 13 bases. The CDR3 is 17 residues long. The ends lost 5 bases at V and 4 bases at J; junction bases unmatched: 7. Per germline, CDR1 LNHNV and CDR2 YYDKDF (reference sequence). Complete variable domain (other parts from reference TRBV15 and TRBJ2-2): DAMVIQNPRYQVTQFGKPVTLSCSQTLNHNVMYWYQQKSSQAPKLLFHYYDKDFNNEADTPDNFQSRRPNTSFCFLDIRSPGLGDTAMYLCATSVLGLAGATGELFFGEGSRLTVL.

The chain recombines TRBV9 with TRBJ2-5; 13 nucleotides agree with TRBD2. With V trimmed by 3 bases and J by 4 bases, 9 bases remained unmatched. Germline loops: CDR1 SGDLS, CDR2 YYNGEE. CDR3 length: 17 amino acids. The CDR3 spells CASSATSGRAGGETQYF. The CDR3 DNA reads as TGTGCCAGCAGCGCTACTAGCGGGAGGGCGGGAGGAGAGACCCAGTACTTC.

This clone was seen more than once but under ten times. This specimen includes other DNA sequences encoding the same CDR3. The gene calls are TRBV9 and TRBJ1-1; TRBD1 matches at 7 bases. J lost 1 base, V lost 3 bases, and 0 bases had no gene match. The CDR3 consists of 13 residues. CDR1 SGDLS and CDR2 YYNGEE come from the germline V gene. In DNA, the CDR3 is TGTGCCAGCAGCGGACAGGGGAACACTGAAGCTTTCTTT. As protein: CASSGQGNTEAFF.

This clone has only a few counts. The rearrangement uses TRBV7-9 and TRBJ2-1, with D tentatively TRBD2 (5 bases). Trimming took off 8 bases at V and 0 bases at J, with 14 bases between the two ends. The CDR3 sequence is 15 residues long. Germline lookup yields CDR1 SEHNR and CDR2 FQNEAQ (reference sequence). The CDR3: CASRSESGSYNEQFF. For the CDR3, the DNA is TGTGCCAGCCGGAGTGAGAGCGGCTCCTACAATGAGCAGTTCTTC.

In the case of this clone: Other DNA sequences from this sample encode an identical CDR3 as well. The V call is TRBV7-9, the J call TRBJ2-5, with D possibly matching TRBD1 (6 bases). Trimming stripped 2 bases from V and 4 bases from J, with 14 bases between. Per the germline V gene, CDR1 is SEHNR and CDR2 is FQNEAQ (reference sequence). The CDR3 is made up of 15 amino acids. The CDR3 spells CASSLNLGAGETQYF. The CDR3 DNA reads TGTGCCAGCAGCTTAAATCTGGGGGCAGGAGAGACCCAGTACTTC.

The chain employs TRBV11-2 and TRBJ2-3, with D tentatively TRBD2 (6 bases). The V gene lost 5 bases and the J gene lost 0 bases, with 15 bases spanning the gap. CDR1 is SGHAT, CDR2 FQNNGV, per germline. The CDR3 contains 16 residues. CDR3 sequence reads: CASSLGASGSTDTQYF. CDR3 sequence (DNA): TGTGCCAGCAGCCTGGGAGCAAGCGGGAGCACAGATACGCAGTATTTT. The variable domain in full, completed from reference TRBV11-2 and TRBJ2-3, reads EAGVAQSPRYKIIEKRQSVAFWCNPISGHATLYWYQQILGQGPKLLIQFQNNGVVDDSQLPKDRFSAERLKGVDSTLKIQPAKLEDSAVYLCASSLGASGSTDTQYFGPGTRLTVL.

To note about this clone: Other nucleotide sequences from this sample produce the same CDR3. The chain employs TRBV5-4 and TRBJ2-5; the match to TRBD2 covers 13 bases. Germline values: CDR1 SGHNT, CDR2 YYREEE (reference sequence). V was clipped by 2 bases and J by 2 bases; unmatched bases: 3. This CDR3 region has 16 residues. DNA for the CDR3: TGTGCCAGCAGCTTAGGACTAGCGGGAGTTCAAGAGACCCAGTACTTC. This codes for CASSLGLAGVQETQYF.

The rearrangement joins TRBV5-4 to TRBJ2-7, with unresolved D. Trimming removed 3 bases at V and 7 bases at J, with 11 bases between. The CDR3 is made up of 12 amino acids. Germline assignment: CDR1 SGHNT and CDR2 YYREEE (reference sequence). The CDR3 loop reads CASSSALREQYF. In DNA, the CDR3 is TGTGCCAGCAGCTCCGCCCTGAGGGAGCAGTACTTC.

This clone was picked up a small number of times. J is TRBJ2-3 and V is TRBV5-5, with D tentatively TRBD1 (5 bases). Deletions cut 0 bases from V and 6 bases from J, with 11 bases between. Germline V gives CDR1 SGHKS, CDR2 YYEKEE (reference sequence). The CDR3 spans 14 residues. The CDR3 DNA reads TGTGCCAGCAGCTTGGCGGTAGGGGCGGATACGCAGTATTTT. Its protein product is CASSLAVGADTQYF. Full variable domain (outside the CDR3, taken from reference TRBV5-5 and TRBJ2-3): DAGVTQSPTHLIKTRGQQVTLRCSPISGHKSVSWYQQVLGQGPQFIFQYYEKEERGRGNFPDRFSARQFPNYSSELNVNALLLGDSALYLCASSLAVGADTQYFGPGTRLTVL.